This TCR beta chain derives from a study of cytomegalovirus exposure and HLA in healthy donors. CDR3 size: 16 residues. Germline assignment: CDR1 MNHEY and CDR2 SMNVEV (reference sequence). The V and J ends lost 5 bases and 2 bases, in that order; junction bases with no gene match: 6. Points from the study as a whole: In a later analysis, donors in an Asian-associated ancestry cluster reportedly had fewer N-insertions in productive TCRs than the cohort mean. A cluster of highly shared sequence variants was likely a sequencing artifact.

As concerns this clone: Antigen unknown.

Amplification used 60 Vbeta primers and 13 Jbeta primers. Generated by immunoSEQ multiplex PCR, the TCRdb table keeps only in-frame clones and is missing some. Of approximately 200,000 clones listed, roughly 80% were seen once; the top ten hold 1.6%. The receptor comes from a woman aged 18-30 years in good health and CMV-seronegative. Sequencing input: PBMCs. The rearrangement joins TRBV27 to TRBJ2-3; 11 bases align to TRBD2. For the CDR3, the DNA is TGTGCCAGCAGTAGGACTAGCGGGCAGTACACAGATACGCAGTATTTT. This encodes CASSRTSGQYTDTQYF.